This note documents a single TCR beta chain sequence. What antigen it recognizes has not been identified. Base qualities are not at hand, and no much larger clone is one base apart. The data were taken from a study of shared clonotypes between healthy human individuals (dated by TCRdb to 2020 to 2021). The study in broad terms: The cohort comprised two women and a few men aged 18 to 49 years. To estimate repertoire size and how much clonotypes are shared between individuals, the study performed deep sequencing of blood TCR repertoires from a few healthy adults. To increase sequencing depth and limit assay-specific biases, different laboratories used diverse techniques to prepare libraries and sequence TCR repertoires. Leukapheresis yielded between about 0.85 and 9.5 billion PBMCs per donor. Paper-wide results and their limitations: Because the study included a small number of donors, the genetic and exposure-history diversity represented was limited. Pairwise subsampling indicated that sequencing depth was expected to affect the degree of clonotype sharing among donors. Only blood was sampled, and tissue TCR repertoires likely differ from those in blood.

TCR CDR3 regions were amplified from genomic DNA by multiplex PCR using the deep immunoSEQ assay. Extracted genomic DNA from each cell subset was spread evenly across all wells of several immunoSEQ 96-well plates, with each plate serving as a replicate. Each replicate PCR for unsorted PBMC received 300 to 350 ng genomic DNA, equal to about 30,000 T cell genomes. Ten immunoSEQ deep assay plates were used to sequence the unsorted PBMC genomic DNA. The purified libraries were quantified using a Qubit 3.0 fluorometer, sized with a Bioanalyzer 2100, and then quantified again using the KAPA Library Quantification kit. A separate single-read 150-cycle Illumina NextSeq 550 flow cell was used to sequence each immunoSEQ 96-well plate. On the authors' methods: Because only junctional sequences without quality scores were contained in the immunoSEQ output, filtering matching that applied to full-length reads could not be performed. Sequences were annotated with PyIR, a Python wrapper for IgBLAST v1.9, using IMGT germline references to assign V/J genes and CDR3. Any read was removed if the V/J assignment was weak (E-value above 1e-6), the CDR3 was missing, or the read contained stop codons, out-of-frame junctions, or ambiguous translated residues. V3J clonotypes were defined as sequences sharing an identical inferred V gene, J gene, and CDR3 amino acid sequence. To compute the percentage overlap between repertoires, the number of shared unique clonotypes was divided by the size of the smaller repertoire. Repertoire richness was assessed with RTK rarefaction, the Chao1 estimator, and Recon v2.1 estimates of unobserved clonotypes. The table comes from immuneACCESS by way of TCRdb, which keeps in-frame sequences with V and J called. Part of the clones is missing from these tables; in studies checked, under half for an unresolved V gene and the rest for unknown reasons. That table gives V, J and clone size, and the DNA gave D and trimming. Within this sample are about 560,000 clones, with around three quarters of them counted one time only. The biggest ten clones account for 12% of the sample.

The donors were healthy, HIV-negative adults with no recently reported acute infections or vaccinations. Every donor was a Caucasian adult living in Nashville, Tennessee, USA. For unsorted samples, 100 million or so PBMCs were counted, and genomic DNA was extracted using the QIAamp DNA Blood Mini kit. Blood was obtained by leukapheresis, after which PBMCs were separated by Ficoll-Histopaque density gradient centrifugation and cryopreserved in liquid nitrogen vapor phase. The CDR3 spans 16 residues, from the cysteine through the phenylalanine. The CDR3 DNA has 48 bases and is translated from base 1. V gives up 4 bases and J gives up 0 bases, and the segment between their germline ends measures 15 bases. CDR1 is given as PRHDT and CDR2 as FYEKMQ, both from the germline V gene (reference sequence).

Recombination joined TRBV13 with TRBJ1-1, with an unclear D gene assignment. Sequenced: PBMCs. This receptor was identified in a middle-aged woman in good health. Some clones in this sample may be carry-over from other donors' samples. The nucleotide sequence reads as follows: TGTGCCAGCAGCTCGTACGGGAATTTTATGAACACTGAAGCTTTCTTT. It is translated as CASSSYGNFMNTEAFF.